These 21 T cell receptor beta chains share one sample of origin, sequenced in a study of OX40 agonist ivuxolimab in advanced cancers. The data were produced by immunoSEQ multiplex PCR, yet TCRdb's version contains in-frame clones alone and is incomplete. The sample lists about 30,000 clones; about four fifths were seen once. The input for sequencing was CD4+ or CD8+ T cells sorted from blood, taken in a trial of the OX40 agonist ivuxolimab. The receptors here all came from an adult with an advanced solid tumor such as melanoma, head and neck, liver or kidney cancer.

The chain has TRBV11-2 and TRBJ2-3; D possibly uses TRBD1 or TRBD2 (5 bases each). Trimming stripped 1 base from V and 3 bases from J, with 11 bases between. CDR3 length: 15 residues. CDR1 and CDR2 (germline): SGHAT, FQNNGV. The CDR3 DNA follows: TGTGCCAGCAGCTTAGGAGGGGTGGGGACAGATACGCAGTATTTT. It yields the protein CASSLGGVGTDTQYF.

The chain uses TRBV5-1 and TRBJ1-2, with 9 bases fitting TRBD1. CDR3 size: 14 residues. J gave up 2 bases and V 4 bases, and 3 bases lay outside the gene matches. The V gene's germline CDR1 is SGHRS and CDR2 YFSETQ. CDR3 sequence: CASSPGTGNYGYTF. CDR3 DNA: TGCGCCAGCAGCCCCGGGACAGGGAACTATGGCTACACCTTC.

The chain couples TRBV5-8 to TRBJ2-7; perhaps TRBD2 as D (6 bases). V was shortened by 4 bases and J by 6 bases, with 20 bases between the two germline ends. This CDR3 region has 15 residues. The germline gives CDR1 SGHTS, CDR2 YDEGEE. CDR3 nucleotides: TGTGCCAGCAGCCGTTCTCGGTCGGGAGAGACCGAGCAGTACTTC. It codes for CASSRSRSGETEQYF.

The chain uses TRBV11-2 and TRBJ1-2, with 7 bases fitting TRBD1. Germline lookup yields CDR1 SGHAT and CDR2 FQNNGV. The length of the CDR3 is 13 residues. The trim removed 5 bases at V and 4 bases at J, leaving 4 bases unmatched. The CDR3 loop reads CASSLGQTYGYTF. CDR3 nucleotide sequence: TGTGCCAGCAGCCTGGGACAGACCTATGGCTACACCTTC.

Written as DNA, the CDR3 is TGTGCCAGCAGCTTAGAGACTAGCCCCATTGGGGCAGATACGCAGTATTTT. Protein: CASSLETSPIGADTQYF. The chain uses TRBV7-3 and TRBJ2-3; 7 bases match TRBD2. The germline V gene encodes CDR1 SGHTA and CDR2 FQGTGA. The CDR3 has 17 residues. The J segment lost 4 bases and the V segment lost 2 bases, leaving 12 bases of the junction unmatched.

Details on this clone: A far more abundant clone sits one base away, making this likely a read error. The rearrangement joins TRBV6-6 to TRBJ2-7; 10 bases agree with TRBD1. Germline CDR1 MNHNY, CDR2 SVGAGI (reference sequence). V dropped 0 bases and J dropped 3; count of bases not matched to a gene: 2. This CDR3 spans 15 amino acids. The CDR3 region is CASSYSGTGVYEQYF. The DNA for the CDR3 is TGTGCCAGCAGTTACTCCGGGACAGGGGTCTACGAGCAGTACTTC.

J is TRBJ1-2 and V is TRBV18; D remains unclear. The CDR3 is made up of 13 amino acids. Germline loops: CDR1 KGHSH, CDR2 LQKENI. V was shortened by 1 base and J by 6 bases, with 9 bases between the two germline ends. Written as DNA, the CDR3 is TGTGCCAGCTCACCACAGGGAGAGGATGGCTACACCTTC. Translation: CASSPQGEDGYTF. Using reference TRBV18 and TRBJ1-2 for the parts outside the CDR3, the full variable domain is NAGVMQNPRHLVRRRGQEARLRCSPMKGHSHVYWYRQLPEEGLKFMVYLQKENIIDESGMPKERFSAEFPKEGPSILRIQQVVRGDSAAYFCASSPQGEDGYTFGSGTRLTVV.

V usage is TRBV4-1 and J usage is TRBJ2-7; 9 bases match TRBD1. The trim removed 1 base at V and 4 bases at J, leaving 8 bases unmatched. The germline gives CDR1 MGHRA, CDR2 YSYEKL. CDR3 length: 16 residues. CDR3 sequence reads: CASSQVEDRGRYEQYF. In nucleotides, the CDR3 is TGCGCCAGCAGCCAAGTCGAGGACAGGGGCAGGTACGAGCAGTACTTC.

The J gene is TRBJ2-1, the V gene TRBV4-1; TRBD2 matches at 7 bases. The CDR3 totals 16 residues. CDR1 MGHRA and CDR2 YSYEKL come from the germline V gene. Trimming at V came to 0 bases and at J to 5 bases, leaving 7 bases not matched to a gene. The CDR3 nucleotides are TGCGCCAGCAGCCAAGAGACCGGGGGGTGGAACAATGAGCAGTTCTTC. It encodes CASSQETGGWNNEQFF.

V gene TRBV7-3 combines with J gene TRBJ2-7; a weak D match, TRBD2 (7 bases). Germline CDR1 is SGHTA and CDR2 is FQGTGA. The CDR3 contains 16 residues. The V and J ends lost 5 bases and 4 bases respectively, with 21 bases between them. The CDR3 sequence is CASSPEGGPNQYEQYF. CDR3 nucleotide sequence: TGTGCCAGCAGCCCGGAGGGGGGGCCGAACCAATACGAGCAGTACTTC.

The chain recombines TRBV7-9 with TRBJ2-1; a possible D gene is TRBD1 (6 bases). Looked up from germline, CDR1 is SEHNR and CDR2 is FQNEAQ (reference sequence). V was pared by 5 bases and J by 12 bases, with 14 bases between. CDR3 length: 12 amino acids. CDR3 nucleotides: TGTGCCAGCAGCCCAAACAGGGAAGGGCAGTTCTTC. It translates to CASSPNREGQFF. Using reference TRBV7-9 and TRBJ2-1 for the parts outside the CDR3, the full variable domain is DTGVSQNPRHKITKRGQNVTFRCDPISEHNRLYWYRQTLGQGPEFLTYFQNEAQLEKSRLLSDRFSAERPKGSFSTLEIQRTEQGDSAMYLCASSPNREGQFFGPGTRLTVL.

The CDR3, as DNA: TGCGCCAGCAGCTTGGCGTACCCGAACACTGAAGCTTTCTTT. Protein sequence: CASSLAYPNTEAFF. This sequence joins TRBV5-1 and TRBJ1-1, with D unresolved. CDR1 and CDR2 (germline): SGHRS, YFSETQ. This CDR3 is built from 14 residues. Trimming pared 0 bases from V and 1 base from J, leaving 7 bases between.

This clone has just one count. This chain uses TRBV19 with TRBJ2-7; the D is unclear. V lost 2 bases to trimming and J lost 1 base, with 21 bases between them. Germline V gene lookup returns CDR1 LNHDA and CDR2 SQIVND (reference sequence). The CDR3 runs to 18 residues. The CDR3 DNA reads TGTGCCAGTAGTATACCCCCTGGGTCCCAATTCGCGTCCTACGAGCAGTACTTC. This translates into CASSIPPGSQFASYEQYF.

This clone was seen more than once but under ten times. The chain carries TRBV19 and TRBJ1-2, with no clear D. This CDR3 is 13 amino acids long. V lost 7 bases and J 6 bases, leaving 15 bases between the germline ends. Germline lookup yields CDR1 LNHDA and CDR2 SQIVND (reference sequence). The CDR3 bases are TGTGCCAGTATTAGGGAGGAGGGAGATGGCTACACCTTC. Translating gives CASIREEGDGYTF.

This chain joins TRBV4-3 and TRBJ1-1; TRBD1 agrees at 7 bases. The J segment lost 4 bases and the V segment lost 3 bases, leaving 5 bases of the junction unmatched. Germline CDR1 LGHNA, CDR2 YSLEER. The CDR3 is made up of 14 amino acids. The CDR3 nucleotides read TGCGCCAGCAGCCATGCAGGGGGGGGCACTGAAGCTTTCTTT. This translates into CASSHAGGGTEAFF.

The gene calls are TRBV5-1 and TRBJ2-7; D is possibly TRBD1 or TRBD2 (6 bases each). V lost 0 bases, J lost 3 bases, and 10 bases lay in between. The CDR3 runs to 14 residues. Germline loops: CDR1 SGHRS, CDR2 YFSETQ. CDR3 protein: CASSLGGGSYEQYF. The CDR3 nucleotides are TGCGCCAGCAGCTTGGGAGGGGGGAGCTACGAGCAGTACTTC.

The chain uses TRBV2 and TRBJ1-3; 10 positions match TRBD1. The CDR3 extends over 17 amino acids. With V trimmed by 6 bases and J by 0 bases, 8 bases remained unmatched. CDR1 is SNHLY and CDR2 is FYNNEI in the germline V gene. The CDR3 is CASRAGTGALSGNTIYF. The CDR3 region has the DNA TGTGCCAGCAGGGCCGGGACAGGGGCCCTCTCTGGAAACACCATATATTTT. The full variable domain, rest sourced from reference TRBV2 and TRBJ1-3, is EPEVTQTPSHQVTQMGQEVILRCVPISNHLYFYWYRQILGQKVEFLVSFYNNEISEKSEIFDDQFSVERPDGSNFTLKIRSTKLEDSAMYFCASRAGTGALSGNTIYFGEGSWLTVV.

The gene calls are TRBV5-1 and TRBJ2-3; D possibly uses TRBD1 or TRBD2 (6 bases each). Germline values: CDR1 SGHRS, CDR2 YFSETQ. The ends were cut back, 6 bases at V and 5 bases at J, with 7 bases in the middle. The length of the CDR3 is 11 residues. DNA of the CDR3: TGCGCCAGCAAGGGGGGAGATACGCAGTATTTT. Its protein product is CASKGGDTQYF.

The J gene is TRBJ2-7, the V gene TRBV13; no firm D call. V was pared by 0 bases and J by 3 bases, with 6 bases between. Looked up from germline, CDR1 is PRHDT and CDR2 is FYEKMQ (reference sequence). This CDR3 spans 13 amino acids. This CDR3 is CASSLGGNYEQYF. For the CDR3, the DNA is TGTGCCAGCAGCTTAGGAGGGAACTACGAGCAGTACTTC.

The V and J genes are TRBV25-1 and TRBJ2-2; D is unclear. The germline V gene encodes CDR1 MGHDK and CDR2 SYGVNS. This CDR3 contains 13 residues. V lost 8 bases and J 6 bases, leaving 13 bases between the germline ends. This CDR3 is CASGFGVPGELFF. The CDR3 coding sequence is TGTGCCAGCGGATTTGGGGTCCCCGGGGAGCTGTTTTTT.

In this sample, this clone is medium-sized. The chain couples TRBV5-3 to TRBJ2-3, with 10 bases identical to TRBD2. TRBV5-3 is recorded as an ORF, its role being uncertain. With V trimmed by 3 bases and J by 2 bases, 3 bases remained unmatched. This CDR3 has 15 amino acids. In nucleotides, the CDR3 is TGTGCCAGAAGCTATAGCGGGGGGTACACAGATACGCAGTATTTT. Its translation is CARSYSGGYTDTQYF.